What follows are 3 T cell receptor beta chains derived from one specimen sequenced in a study of blood T cell repertoires in COVID-19 (dated by TCRdb to 2019 to 2021). The library was built by means of the immunoSEQ multiplex PCR assay. In its TCRdb copy, this immuneACCESS table keeps in-frame sequences only and misses some clones. Where compared with another copy, unresolved V genes explain less than half of these, and the others have no known cause. In all, the sample holds 200,000 to 250,000 clones, and roughly 89% of those were seen once. Clones ranked in the top ten supply roughly 16% of the sample. The sequenced sample consisted of PBMCs or T cells enriched from blood (not recorded which). The source of these receptors is a man aged 30 to 45 who had been exposed to COVID-19.

This clone was observed once. The chain carries TRBV11-3 and TRBJ2-2, with 8 bases matching TRBD2. This CDR3 is built from 15 residues. V lost 6 bases, J lost 10 bases, and 13 bases stayed unmatched. CDR1 and CDR2 (germline): SGHNT, YENEEA. CDR3: CASRPGLARVVELFF. CDR3 nucleotide sequence: TGTGCCAGCAGGCCCGGACTAGCTAGGGTAGTGGAGCTGTTTTTT. The whole variable domain, filled in from reference TRBV11-3 and TRBJ2-2, reads EAGVVQSPRYKIIEKKQPVAFWCNPISGHNTLYWYLQNLGQGPELLIRYENEEAVDDSQLPKDRFSAERLKGVDSTLKIQPAELGDSAVYLCASRPGLARVVELFFGEGSRLTVL.

This rearrangement joins TRBV3-1 (or the pseudogene TRBV3-2) to TRBJ1-6; 7 bases are a match to TRBD1. Trimming cost V 4 bases and J 0 bases; bases outside gene matches: 3. The CDR3 contains 16 residues. Germline CDR1 is LGHDT and CDR2 is YNNKEL (reference sequence). CDR3 sequence (DNA): TGTGCCAGCAGCCCCAGGGGGAGCTCCTATAATTCACCCCTCCACTTT. Protein sequence: CASSPRGSSYNSPLHF.

The chain carries TRBV4-1 and TRBJ2-3; D may be TRBD2 (7 bases). This CDR3 has 16 residues. With 0 bases removed from V and 2 bases from J, the gap between germline ends came to 12 bases. Looked up from germline, CDR1 is MGHRA and CDR2 is YSYEKL. This chain's CDR3 is CASSQEGGAYTDTQYF. CDR3 DNA sequence: TGCGCCAGCAGCCAAGAAGGGGGGGCTTACACAGATACGCAGTATTTT.